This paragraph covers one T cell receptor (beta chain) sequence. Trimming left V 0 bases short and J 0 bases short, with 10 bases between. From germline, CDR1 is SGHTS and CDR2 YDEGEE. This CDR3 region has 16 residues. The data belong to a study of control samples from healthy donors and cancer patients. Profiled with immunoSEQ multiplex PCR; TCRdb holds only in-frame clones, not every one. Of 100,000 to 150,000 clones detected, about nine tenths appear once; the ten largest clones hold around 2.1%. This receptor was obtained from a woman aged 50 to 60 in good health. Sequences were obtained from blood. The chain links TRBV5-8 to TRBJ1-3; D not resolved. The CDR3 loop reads CASSLAGGVSGNTIYF. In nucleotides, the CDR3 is TGTGCCAGCAGCTTGGCCGGCGGCGTCTCTGGAAACACCATATATTTT. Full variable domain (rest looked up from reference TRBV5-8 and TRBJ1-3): EAGVTQSPTHLIKTRGQQATLRCSPISGHTSVYWYQQALGLGLQFLLWYDEGEERNRGNFPPRFSGRQFPNYSSELNVNALELEDSALYLCASSLAGGVSGNTIYFGEGSWLTVV.